The 20 T cell receptor beta chains given below trace back to one sample, sequenced in a study of blood T cell repertoires in COVID-19. Generated by immunoSEQ multiplex PCR, the TCRdb table keeps only in-frame clones and is missing some. The top ten clones hold about 10% of a sample with a few hundred thousand clones, approximately 81% of them seen once. Material for sequencing was peripheral blood. These TCRs come from an elderly woman with acute or convalescent COVID-19.

The rearrangement uses TRBV3-1 (or the pseudogene TRBV3-2) and TRBJ1-2; D is perhaps TRBD1 (6 bases). Germline V gene sequence: CDR1 LGHDT, CDR2 YNNKEL (reference sequence). Trimming took off 1 base at V and 2 bases at J, with 11 bases between the two ends. This CDR3 comprises 15 residues. The CDR3 nucleotides are TGTGCCAGCAGCCAAGGGGCCACAGGGAACTATGGCTACACCTTC. Its protein is CASSQGATGNYGYTF.

The chain uses TRBV11-2 and TRBJ2-1; TRBD1 agrees at 7 bases. V trimming: 5 bases; J trimming: 9 bases; junction bases outside the gene matches: 7. The CDR3 contains 13 residues. The germline V gene has CDR1 SGHAT and CDR2 FQNNGV. CDR3 DNA sequence: TGTGCCAGCAGCCTAAACAGGGGAAGTGAGCAGTTCTTC. It encodes CASSLNRGSEQFF. The full variable domain, with the rest looked up from reference TRBV11-2 and TRBJ2-1, is EAGVAQSPRYKIIEKRQSVAFWCNPISGHATLYWYQQILGQGPKLLIQFQNNGVVDDSQLPKDRFSAERLKGVDSTLKIQPAKLEDSAVYLCASSLNRGSEQFFGPGTRLTVL.

A few counts support this clone. The chain is built from TRBV30 and TRBJ2-3; 9 bases are shared with TRBD2. After removal of 5 bases from V and 6 bases from J, the junction contained 6 bases not matched to a gene. Germline assignment: CDR1 GTSNPN and CDR2 SVGIG (reference sequence). The CDR3 loop spans 13 amino acids. The CDR3 reads CAWEAGGRDTQYF. DNA for the CDR3: TGTGCCTGGGAAGCGGGAGGAAGGGATACGCAGTATTTT. Supplemented by reference TRBV30 and TRBJ2-3, the full variable domain reads SQTIHQWPATLVQPVGSPLSLECTVEGTSNPNLYWYRQAAGRGLQLLFYSVGIGQISSEVPQNLSASRPQDRQFILSSKKLLLSDSGFYLCAWEAGGRDTQYFGPGTRLTVL.

The chain employs TRBV6-5 and TRBJ1-2; 11 bases map to TRBD1. Germline CDR1 is MNHEY and CDR2 is SVGAGI. The CDR3 spans 15 residues. With V trimmed by 6 bases and J by 4 bases, 7 bases remained unmatched. Here the CDR3 reads CASRDGDRGGYGYTF. The CDR3 region has the DNA TGTGCCAGCAGGGACGGGGACAGGGGGGGCTATGGCTACACCTTC.

The V call is TRBV6-5, the J call TRBJ1-2, with 9 bases matching TRBD1. Germline loops: CDR1 MNHEY, CDR2 SVGAGI. The CDR3 contains 16 residues. V lost 4 bases, J lost 2 bases, and 8 bases stayed unmatched. DNA for the CDR3: TGTGCCAGCAGTTTATTTGGACAGGGGCCCAACTATGGCTACACCTTC. It encodes CASSLFGQGPNYGYTF.

A few counts support this clone. The CDR3 DNA follows: TGTGCCTGGGCCAAGGAGGGGTACGAGCAGTACTTC. Amino acids: CAWAKEGYEQYF. The rearrangement joins TRBV30 to TRBJ2-7; a weak D match, TRBD2 (6 bases). The germline V and J ends were trimmed by 5 bases and 4 bases, with 12 bases remaining between them. The V gene's germline CDR1 is GTSNPN and CDR2 SVGIG (reference sequence). The CDR3 runs to 12 residues.

The CDR3 region is CASRSGTAYGYTF. The CDR3 DNA follows: TGTGCCAGCAGATCAGGGACAGCCTATGGCTACACCTTC. This sequence joins TRBV6-5 and TRBJ1-2; TRBD1 aligns across 7 bases. V lost 6 bases, J lost 4 bases, and 5 bases stayed unmatched. The CDR3 runs to 13 residues. Germline loops: CDR1 MNHEY, CDR2 SVGAGI.

This clone showed up just a few times. V and J are TRBV11-2 and TRBJ1-1; TRBD1 might be the D (6 bases). Trimming removed 7 bases at V and 4 bases at J, with 16 bases between. Germline V lookup: CDR1 SGHAT, CDR2 FQNNGV. This CDR3 has 14 amino acids. The CDR3 DNA sequence: TGTGCCAGCACCAAAAACAGGGTGGGCACTGAAGCTTTCTTT. Translating gives CASTKNRVGTEAFF.

This sequence joins TRBV5-1 and TRBJ1-2, with D possibly being TRBD1 (5 bases). Germline V gene data show CDR1 as SGHRS and CDR2 as YFSETQ. Trimming left V 4 bases short and J 7 bases short, with 17 bases between. The CDR3 sequence is 14 residues long. The DNA of the CDR3 is TGCGCCAGCAGCAGTTCGGGGGAATGGTCTGGCTACACCTTC. Residues: CASSSSGEWSGYTF.

The count of this clone is one. The genes are TRBV14 and TRBJ2-1; 11 bases align to TRBD2. Germline loops: CDR1 SGHDN, CDR2 FVKESK. Trimming cost V 4 bases and J 1 base; bases outside gene matches: 6. This CDR3 comprises 17 residues. CDR3 sequence reads: CASSLLTSGISYNEQFF. The CDR3 DNA is TGTGCCAGCAGCCTTTTGACTAGCGGGATTTCCTACAATGAGCAGTTCTTC. Full variable domain (outside the CDR3, taken from reference TRBV14 and TRBJ2-1): EAGVTQFPSHSVIEKGQTVTLRCDPISGHDNLYWYRRVMGKEIKFLLHFVKESKQDESGMPNNRFLAERTGGTYSTLKVQPAELEDSGVYFCASSLLTSGISYNEQFFGPGTRLTVL.

The genes are TRBV6-1 and TRBJ1-2, with 7 bases aligning to TRBD1. Germline values: CDR1 MNHNS, CDR2 SASEGT. With V trimmed by 2 bases and J by 10 bases, 13 bases remained unmatched. This CDR3 spans 15 amino acids. The CDR3 nucleotides are TGTGCCAGCAGTGAAAGCACAGGGGCAATAGGAGACTACACCTTC. Amino acids: CASSESTGAIGDYTF.

The CDR3 nucleotides read TGTGCCAGTAGTATCCCTGGCGGCGTAACCACAGATACGCAGTATTTT. It translates to CASSIPGGVTTDTQYF. The chain uses TRBV19 and TRBJ2-3; D is uncertain. Between the trimmed V and J ends, which lost 3 bases and 2 bases, there was a span of 15 bases. Germline V CDR1 and CDR2: LNHDA, SQIVND (reference sequence). This CDR3 is 16 amino acids long.

The gene calls are TRBV12-3 or TRBV12-4 and TRBJ1-1; D may be TRBD1 (5 bases). CDR3 length: 13 amino acids. V was clipped by 8 bases and J by 13 bases, with 23 bases between them. The CDR3 DNA sequence: TGTGCCAGCCGACCTGGGGGGATCGCCGGTGATTTCTTT. It translates to CASRPGGIAGDFF.

The V call is TRBV5-6, the J call TRBJ1-1; the D gene is possibly TRBD1 (5 bases). The germline CDR1 and CDR2 sequences are SGHDT and YYEEEE. V gave up 4 bases and J gave up 4 bases, with 11 bases separating them. This CDR3 contains 13 residues. This CDR3 reads CASSRSGVTEAFF. As DNA, the CDR3 is TGTGCCAGCAGCCGGTCGGGGGTCACTGAAGCTTTCTTT.

This chain uses TRBV19 with TRBJ1-4, with 10 bases lining up with TRBD1. CDR3 length: 13 residues. Germline V lookup: CDR1 LNHDA, CDR2 SQIVND (reference sequence). Trimming removed 10 bases from V and 8 bases from J; junction bases left unmatched: 7. The CDR3 nucleotides read TGTGCCACCGGGACAGGGGTACGGGAAAAACTGTTTTTT. Protein: CATGTGVREKLFF.

The chain carries TRBV5-1 and TRBJ2-1; TRBD2 might be the D (5 bases). Looked up from germline, CDR1 is SGHRS and CDR2 is YFSETQ. V lost 2 bases to trimming and J lost 5 bases, with 14 bases between them. The CDR3 runs to 15 residues. The CDR3 is CASSFRSGSDNEQFF. The CDR3 coding sequence is TGCGCCAGCAGCTTCCGAAGCGGTTCTGACAATGAGCAGTTCTTC.

This clone occurred once. This chain connects TRBV30 to TRBJ2-3, with D perhaps matching TRBD2 (6 bases). CDR3 length: 18 residues. The V end was cut by 1 base, the J end by 3 bases, with 23 bases between. Germline CDR1 is GTSNPN and CDR2 is SVGIG (reference sequence). The CDR3 is CAWSDSGSAGLATDTQYF. Here the CDR3 DNA reads TGTGCCTGGAGTGATTCCGGGTCGGCGGGGCTAGCGACAGATACGCAGTATTTT.

This clone was seen once. The rearrangement uses TRBV5-4 and TRBJ2-7, with D perhaps TRBD2 (7 bases). This CDR3 is 15 amino acids long. Germline lookup yields CDR1 SGHNT and CDR2 YYREEE (reference sequence). V lost 6 bases, J lost 2 bases, and 18 bases lay in between. In DNA form, the CDR3 reads TGTGCCAGCACTGGGGGCGCGGGGGTTACCTACGAGCAGTACTTC. This encodes CASTGGAGVTYEQYF.

V gene TRBV25-1 combines with J gene TRBJ1-2; no firm D call. CDR1 is MGHDK, CDR2 SYGVNS, per germline. This CDR3 has 15 residues. V was cut by 1 base and J by 4 bases, with 13 bases left in between. The CDR3 loop reads CASSEFLGPAYGYTF. The DNA of the CDR3 is TGTGCCAGCAGTGAATTTCTAGGCCCAGCCTATGGCTACACCTTC.

In this sample, this clone turned up once. The chain combines TRBV9 with TRBJ1-1, with D unresolved. The CDR3 is 13 amino acids. V lost 0 bases and J 4 bases, leaving 7 bases between the germline ends. CDR1 is SGDLS and CDR2 is YYNGEE in the germline V gene. CDR3 nucleotide sequence: TGTGCCAGCAGCGTAGAGGGAGGCACTGAAGCTTTCTTT. Protein sequence: CASSVEGGTEAFF.